The 13 T cell receptor beta chains below all came from one sample that was sequenced in a study of blood T cell repertoires in COVID-19 (dated by TCRdb to the early 2020s). The receptor library was made with the immunoSEQ multiplex PCR assay. TCRdb obtained this table from immuneACCESS and retained in-frame rearrangements with V and J assigned. These tables miss some clones; where compared with another copy, unresolved V genes account for less than half of the shortfall, and the remainder is unexplained. This sample gives fewer than 120,000 clones in total; 88% of them show up just once. 3% to 3.5% of the sample lies in the top ten. Specimen: peripheral blood. All receptors derive from a woman aged 45-65 years with acute or convalescent COVID-19.

The chain has TRBV7-2 and TRBJ2-1; D is uncertain. Trimming took off 5 bases at V and 4 bases at J, with 6 bases between the two ends. This CDR3 spans 12 amino acids. CDR1 and CDR2 from the germline V gene are SGHTA and FQGNSA. The chain's CDR3 is CASSVFYNEQFF. The CDR3 DNA sequence: TGTGCCAGCAGCGTATTTTACAATGAGCAGTTCTTC.

The gene calls are TRBV14 and TRBJ1-1; D is ambiguous. Trimming took 3 bases from V and 1 from J, leaving 9 bases between them. There are 14 residues in the CDR3. From germline, CDR1 is SGHDN and CDR2 FVKESK. CDR3 in DNA: TGTGCCAGCAGCCACTCGGGAAGGAACACTGAAGCTTTCTTT. Translated, it gives CASSHSGRNTEAFF.

The V and J genes are TRBV4-1 and TRBJ2-2, with 10 bases that match TRBD1. The CDR3 contains 15 residues. In germline, CDR1 is MGHRA, CDR2 YSYEKL. Trimming at V came to 4 bases and at J to 5 bases, leaving 4 bases not matched to a gene. The CDR3 nucleotides read TGCGCCAGCAGCCTCGGGACAGGGGTAACCGGGGAGCTGTTTTTT. Translated, it gives CASSLGTGVTGELFF.

V and J are TRBV30 and TRBJ2-7; TRBD2 agrees at 11 bases. The CDR3 loop spans 14 amino acids. Germline CDR1 and CDR2: GTSNPN and SVGIG (reference sequence). V shed 5 bases and J 2 bases; nucleotides not matched to a gene: 5. The CDR3 region is CAWSGTSGTYEQYF. The DNA for the CDR3 is TGTGCCTGGTCCGGGACTAGCGGTACCTACGAGCAGTACTTC.

V and J are TRBV2 and TRBJ1-5; the D is unclear. V dropped 6 bases and J dropped 2 bases, with 14 bases sitting between them. The germline CDR1 and CDR2 sequences are SNHLY and FYNNEI. The CDR3 is 15 residues long. The CDR3 DNA follows: TGTGCCAGCAGCCGAGGTGGGTCACGCAATCAGCCCCAGCATTTT. It translates to CASSRGGSRNQPQHF.

This clone was picked up a small number of times. DNA for the CDR3: TGCAGCGTTGCTCTCGGGACAGCTTACAATGAGCAGTTCTTC. This translates into CSVALGTAYNEQFF. The genes are TRBV29-1 and TRBJ2-1, with TRBD1 matching 7 bases. Germline V gene lookup returns CDR1 SQVTM and CDR2 ANQGSEA. V shed 4 bases, J shed 4 bases, and the junction held 7 bases outside the gene matches. The CDR3 totals 14 residues.

In this sample, this clone turned up a few times. The CDR3 spells CATSDRTSGSVIDTQYF. As DNA, the CDR3 is TGTGCCACCAGTGACCGGACTAGCGGGAGTGTTATAGATACGCAGTATTTT. This chain links TRBV24-1 with TRBJ2-3, with 13 bases matching TRBD2. CDR1 KGHDR and CDR2 SFDVKD come from the germline V gene. The CDR3 consists of 17 residues. Unmatched junction bases numbered 8, after V lost 4 bases and J lost 5 bases.

The genes are TRBV7-6 and TRBJ2-3; 9 nucleotides align to TRBD1. Germline CDR1 and CDR2: SGHVS and FNYEAQ. The CDR3 has 13 residues. The junction had 2 bases not matched to a gene; V was cut back by 4 bases and J by 6 bases. CDR3 protein: CASSSGQGDTQYF. The CDR3, as DNA: TGTGCCAGCAGCTCCGGACAGGGGGATACGCAGTATTTT.

This rearrangement joins TRBV2 to TRBJ2-1, with D tentatively TRBD1 (6 bases). In germline, CDR1 is SNHLY, CDR2 FYNNEI. The V end lost 7 bases, the J end lost 0 bases, and 13 bases lay between the germline ends. The CDR3 runs to 15 residues. CDR3 in DNA: TGTGCCAGCACCTCCGACAGGAGCTCCTACAATGAGCAGTTCTTC. Its protein product is CASTSDRSSYNEQFF.

This clone was recorded only once. The chain has TRBV10-2 and TRBJ2-1; D might be TRBD1 (6 bases). CDR3 size: 14 residues. Deletions cut 9 bases from V and 4 bases from J, with 16 bases between. The germline CDR1 and CDR2 sequences are WSHSY and SAAADI. The CDR3 protein is CASTRDTHYNEQFF. In nucleotides, the CDR3 is TGCGCCAGTACTCGGGACACACATTACAATGAGCAGTTCTTC.

The rearrangement uses TRBV5-4 and TRBJ1-2, with 7 nucleotides matching TRBD1. The germline V gene encodes CDR1 SGHNT and CDR2 YYREEE (reference sequence). The CDR3 runs 13 residues. Trimming took 4 bases from V and 6 from J; bases not matched to a gene: 6. The CDR3 DNA follows: TGTGCCAGCAGCAGCGACAGGGCGGATGGCTACACCTTC. Protein: CASSSDRADGYTF.

V gene TRBV7-2 combines with J gene TRBJ2-1; TRBD2 aligns across 8 bases. This CDR3 is built from 16 residues. Germline V gene lookup returns CDR1 SGHTA and CDR2 FQGNSA. J was trimmed by 8 bases and V by 5 bases; bases with no gene match: 14. The CDR3 bases are TGTGCCAGCAGCCCCTTTGTGGCGGGAGGCGGGGATGAGCAGTTCTTC. Its protein product is CASSPFVAGGGDEQFF.

This chain uses TRBV5-1 with TRBJ2-2; TRBD2 agrees at 7 bases. Germline-derived CDR1 and CDR2 are SGHRS and YFSETQ. V was pared by 6 bases and J by 0 bases, with 14 bases of the junction left unmatched. The CDR3 runs 18 residues. The CDR3 protein is CASTLRRASGTNTGELFF. CDR3 nucleotides: TGCGCCAGCACCCTCCGGCGGGCTAGCGGTACGAACACCGGGGAGCTGTTTTTT.